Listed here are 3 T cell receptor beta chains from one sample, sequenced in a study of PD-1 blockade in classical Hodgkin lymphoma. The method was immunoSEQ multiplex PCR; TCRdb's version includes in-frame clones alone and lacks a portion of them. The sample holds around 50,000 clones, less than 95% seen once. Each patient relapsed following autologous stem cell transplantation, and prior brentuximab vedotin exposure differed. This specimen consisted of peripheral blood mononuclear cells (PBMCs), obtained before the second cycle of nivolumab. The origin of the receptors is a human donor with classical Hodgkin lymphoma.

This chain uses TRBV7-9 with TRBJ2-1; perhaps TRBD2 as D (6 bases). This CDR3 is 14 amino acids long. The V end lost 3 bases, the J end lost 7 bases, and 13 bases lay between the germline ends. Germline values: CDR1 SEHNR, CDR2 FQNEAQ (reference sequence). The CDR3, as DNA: TGTGCCAGCAGCTTTGCGGGGACGGTGAATGAGCAGTTCTTC. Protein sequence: CASSFAGTVNEQFF. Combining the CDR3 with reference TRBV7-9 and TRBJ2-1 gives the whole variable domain DTGVSQNPRHKITKRGQNVTFRCDPISEHNRLYWYRQTLGQGPEFLTYFQNEAQLEKSRLLSDRFSAERPKGSFSTLEIQRTEQGDSAMYLCASSFAGTVNEQFFGPGTRLTVL.

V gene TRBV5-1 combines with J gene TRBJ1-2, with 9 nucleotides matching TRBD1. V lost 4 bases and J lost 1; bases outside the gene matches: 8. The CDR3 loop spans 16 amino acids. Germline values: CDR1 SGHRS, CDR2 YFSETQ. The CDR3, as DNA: TGCGCCAGCAGCGTAACCGGGACAGGGCTTAACTATGGCTACACCTTC. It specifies CASSVTGTGLNYGYTF.

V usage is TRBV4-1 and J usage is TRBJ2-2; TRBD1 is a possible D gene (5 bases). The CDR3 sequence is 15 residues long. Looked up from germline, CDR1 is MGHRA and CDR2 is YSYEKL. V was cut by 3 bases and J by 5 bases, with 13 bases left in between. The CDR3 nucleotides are TGCGCCAGCAGCCAGCCCGGTAGGGGAACCGGGGAGCTGTTTTTT. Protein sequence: CASSQPGRGTGELFF.